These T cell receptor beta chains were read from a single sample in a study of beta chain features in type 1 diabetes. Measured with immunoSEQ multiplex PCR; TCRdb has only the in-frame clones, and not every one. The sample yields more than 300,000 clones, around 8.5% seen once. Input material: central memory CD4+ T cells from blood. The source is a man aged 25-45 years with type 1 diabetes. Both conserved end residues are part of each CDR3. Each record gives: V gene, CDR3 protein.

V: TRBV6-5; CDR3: CASSYRDRGFYEQYF
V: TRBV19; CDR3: CASSQIPGTGAGDTQYF
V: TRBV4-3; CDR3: CASSQAPGRTNYGYTF
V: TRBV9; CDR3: CASSPDIQYAYEQYF
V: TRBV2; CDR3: CASRGTGEGYTF
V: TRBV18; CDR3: CASSPGGRSNQPQHF
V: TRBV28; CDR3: CASSLGRTGSSYEQYF
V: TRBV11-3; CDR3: CASRDGLTYEQYF
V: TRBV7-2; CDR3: CASSPRKILPYEQYF
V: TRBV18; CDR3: CASSPRGRQETQYF
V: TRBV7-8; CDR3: CASSLAEVGGIAYEQYF
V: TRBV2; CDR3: CASTVDHTGELFF
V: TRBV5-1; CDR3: CASSTGQAGETQYF
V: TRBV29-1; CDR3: CSVYRVGYNEQFF
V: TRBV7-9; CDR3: CASSLVGNTGELFF
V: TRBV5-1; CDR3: CASSLSNPGANVLTF
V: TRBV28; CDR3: CASRQGANRGAFF
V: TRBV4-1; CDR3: CASSQEQRDPSNQPQHF
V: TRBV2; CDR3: CASSEAQVGGYTF
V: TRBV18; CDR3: CASSEGQGGSYEQYF
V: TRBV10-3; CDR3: CAISESLAGGQSPDTQYF
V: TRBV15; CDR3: CATSRVEGTKFF
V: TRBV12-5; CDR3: CASGEPLNTEAFF
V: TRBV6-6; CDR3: CAISGSSYGYTF
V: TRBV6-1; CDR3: CASSEVGSLDTEAFF
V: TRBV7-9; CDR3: CASSLDDQGHEQFF
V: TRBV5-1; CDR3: CASSSTGDTGELFF
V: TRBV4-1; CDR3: CASSQDLGYGYTF
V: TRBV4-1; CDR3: CASSHLTDTQYF
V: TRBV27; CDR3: CASSFGGANQPQHF
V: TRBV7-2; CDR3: CASSFAGGPPWETQYF
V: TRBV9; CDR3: CASSRTSTDTQYF
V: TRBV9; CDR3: CASSAGTGPYGYTF
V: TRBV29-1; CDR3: CSVEDRATYGYTF
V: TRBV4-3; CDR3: CASSRGQAETQYF